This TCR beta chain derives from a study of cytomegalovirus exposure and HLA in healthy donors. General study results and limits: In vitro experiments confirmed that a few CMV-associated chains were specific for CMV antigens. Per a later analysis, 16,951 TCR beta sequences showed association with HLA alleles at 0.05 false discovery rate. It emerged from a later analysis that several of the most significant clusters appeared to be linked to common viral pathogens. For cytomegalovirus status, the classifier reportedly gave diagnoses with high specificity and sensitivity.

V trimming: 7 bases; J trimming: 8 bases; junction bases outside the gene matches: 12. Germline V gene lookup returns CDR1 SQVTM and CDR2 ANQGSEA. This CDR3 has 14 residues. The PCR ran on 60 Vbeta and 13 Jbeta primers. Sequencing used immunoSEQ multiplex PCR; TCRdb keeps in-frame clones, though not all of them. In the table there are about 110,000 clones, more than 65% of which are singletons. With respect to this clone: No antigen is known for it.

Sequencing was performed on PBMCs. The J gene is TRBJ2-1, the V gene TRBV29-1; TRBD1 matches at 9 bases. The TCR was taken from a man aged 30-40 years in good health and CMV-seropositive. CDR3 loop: CSATSRTGADEQFF. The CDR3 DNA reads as TGCAGCGCAACATCCCGGACAGGGGCGGATGAGCAGTTCTTC.